This T cell receptor (beta chain) was sequenced in a study of T-cell reconstitution after alpha-beta-depleted transplantation in children. Study results and caveats: There were some patients whose high TCRbeta diversity at day 60 came from surviving recipient T cells and thymic progenitors. Counts and diversity of T cells one year after transplant came mostly from newly produced T cells. Approximately two months post-transplant, alpha-beta T cells reportedly originated from several hundred expanded graft clones.

There are a few counts of this clonotype. The antigen is unknown. Deletions cut 2 bases from V and 8 bases from J, with 12 bases between. Germline V gives CDR1 GTSNPN, CDR2 SVGIG (reference sequence). The CDR3 extends over 12 amino acids. Researchers prepared the TCRbeta library using unique molecular identifiers, the study reports. TCRdb called the PCR reads again in MiXCR, with one record for every CDR3 protein. The sample carries 40,000 to 55,000 distinct CDR3 sequences, approximately 8.7% recorded once. Sequencing used PBMCs, mostly from graft donor cells, obtained 60 days after TCRalphabeta/CD19-depleted stem cell transplant. This TCR came from a male patient aged 2 to 10 who had a stem cell transplant for chronic granulomatous disease, so the T cells may come from the graft donor. The rearrangement links TRBV30 to TRBJ1-2, with no clear D. For the CDR3, the DNA is TGTGCCTGGAGTCGGGCCCAAGGAGGCTACACCTTC. Amino acid sequence: CAWSRAQGGYTF.